The 8 T cell receptor beta chains below were found in one sample sequenced in a study of shared clonotypes between healthy human individuals. Profiling relied on immunoSEQ multiplex PCR, and the TCRdb table lists in-frame clones only, not all of them. The repertoire includes 2 million to 2.5 million clones, approximately 90% of them detected once, and about 0.41% sits in the top ten. The sample comprised naive CD4+ T cells from PBMCs. Subset indicated: CD45RA+ positively selected. The receptors here all came from a young man in good health. Some clones in this sample may be carry-over from other donors' samples.

The chain carries TRBV10-3 and TRBJ1-5; a possible D gene is TRBD1 (5 bases). Germline CDR1 reads ENHRY; CDR2 reads SYGVKD. The CDR3 has 16 amino acids. Trimming took off 3 bases at V and 5 bases at J, with 17 bases between the two ends. The CDR3 DNA reads TGTGCCATCAGTGACCCTCCCCGGGGGGGTTATCAGCCCCAGCATTTT. This translates into CAISDPPRGGYQPQHF.

This chain connects TRBV4-2 to TRBJ2-7, with 15 nucleotides matching TRBD2. The V segment lost 4 bases and the J segment 5 bases; nucleotides outside the gene matches: 3. Germline V lookup: CDR1 LGHNA, CDR2 YNFKEQ. The CDR3 covers 15 residues. This chain's CDR3 is CASSPGTSGRNEQYF. CDR3 coding DNA: TGTGCCAGCAGCCCAGGGACTAGCGGGAGGAACGAGCAGTACTTC.

The chain couples TRBV7-9 to TRBJ2-2, with D perhaps TRBD2 (6 bases). This CDR3 is built from 14 residues. V was trimmed by 7 bases and J by 4 bases, leaving 13 bases between them. Germline V CDR1 and CDR2: SEHNR, FQNEAQ (reference sequence). The CDR3, as DNA: TGTGCCAGCAACGCCGTGGGAGGCACCGGGGAGCTGTTTTTT. Residues: CASNAVGGTGELFF.

Note on this clone: A read error may produce the germline difference seen at one junction end. This sequence joins TRBV6-5 and TRBJ2-7; the D call may be TRBD1 or TRBD2 (5 bases each). This CDR3 has 16 amino acids. CDR1 and CDR2 from the germline V gene are MNHEY and SVGAGI. The CDR3 DNA reads TGTGCCAGCAGCTACTGGGACGTCCTCAAACCCTACGAGCAGTACTTC. The encoded protein is CASSYWDVLKPYEQYF.

The gene calls are TRBV5-1 and TRBJ2-2; D remains ambiguous. Germline CDR1 and CDR2: SGHRS and YFSETQ. The V gene lost 1 base and the J gene lost 0 bases, with 10 bases spanning the gap. This CDR3 is 16 amino acids long. CDR3 nucleotide sequence: TGCGCCAGCAGCTTGTTAAGTAGCTCGAACACCGGGGAGCTGTTTTTT. Translating gives CASSLLSSSNTGELFF.

This chain links TRBV11-3 with TRBJ2-1, with D unresolved. CDR3 length: 12 amino acids. CDR1 SGHNT and CDR2 YENEEA come from the germline V gene. V shed 0 bases and J shed 9 bases, with 6 bases lying between them. DNA of the CDR3: TGTGCCAGCAGCTTAGATAGGAGTGAGCAGTTCTTC. Its translation is CASSLDRSEQFF.

The V and J genes are TRBV5-1 and TRBJ2-3; 9 nucleotides line up with TRBD2. The trim removed 1 base at V and 2 bases at J, leaving 2 bases unmatched. The CDR3 has 15 amino acids. Germline lookup yields CDR1 SGHRS and CDR2 YFSETQ. The CDR3 is CASSLPSGITDTQYF. The CDR3, as DNA: TGCGCCAGCAGCTTGCCTAGCGGGATCACAGATACGCAGTATTTT. Using reference TRBV5-1 and TRBJ2-3 for the parts outside the CDR3, the full variable domain is KAGVTQTPRYLIKTRGQQVTLSCSPISGHRSVSWYQQTPGQGLQFLFEYFSETQRNKGNFPGRFSGRQFSNSRSEMNVSTLELGDSALYLCASSLPSGITDTQYFGPGTRLTVL.

The chain is built from TRBV28 and TRBJ1-2; possible D gene TRBD1, 6 bases. Germline CDR1 and CDR2: MDHEN and SYDVKM. This CDR3 comprises 11 residues. Trimming took 5 bases from V and 13 from J, leaving 14 bases between them. The CDR3 region has the DNA TGTGCCAGCAGTGGGACATCCCCCCGCACCTTC. It specifies CASSGTSPRTF.